This TCR beta chain was identified in a study of cytomegalovirus exposure and HLA in healthy donors. Background on the study: Earlier findings included about 120 million unique TCR beta sequences obtained from 150 million to 200 million T cells.

To note about this clone: Its antigen is still unknown.

There are 16 residues in the CDR3. The V segment lost 3 bases and the J segment 10 bases; nucleotides outside the gene matches: 8. The germline V gene encodes CDR1 SGHRS and CDR2 YFSETQ. The study's findings and limits: When analyzed later, a missense DCLRE1C variant was found to be linked to TCR beta V- and J-gene trimming.

The study sampled nominally healthy donors, though unrecorded immune exposures were likely. 60 Vbeta and 13 Jbeta primers were used in PCR. Data came from immunoSEQ multiplex PCR; TCRdb stores just in-frame clones and leaves some out. The top ten clones hold around 0.51% of a sample with 140,000 to 150,000 clones, roughly 88% of them seen once. The rearrangement joins TRBV5-1 to TRBJ2-1, with 15 bases lining up with TRBD2. This sequence was found in a woman aged 40 to 49 in good health and CMV-seronegative. The specimen was PBMCs. In nucleotides, the CDR3 is TGCGCCAGCAGCTCGGGGACTAGCGGGAGGCTCCGGGAGCAGTTCTTC. Its translation: CASSSGTSGRLREQFF.